These T cell receptor beta chains were read from a single sample in a study of T cells in tuberculosis. Clones were sequenced by immunoSEQ multiplex PCR, and TCRdb holds only the in-frame ones, with some missing. The sample contains about 30,000 clones, roughly 94% of which appear only once. The sequenced sample consisted of PBMCs. These receptors were obtained from a donor aged 10 to 29 with latent tuberculosis or without tuberculosis infection. The CDR3 runs from the conserved cysteine through the conserved F or W. D genes are given only for firm matches. Clone size is given for some rows only: seen once, a few or many times, or a class if the clone is expanded.

J gene,D gene,clone size,V gene,CDR3 DNA,CDR3 protein
TRBJ1-1,TRBD1,once,TRBV10-3,TGTGCCATCAGGGAGACAGGGCGGACTGAAGCTTTCTTT,CAIRETGRTEAFF
TRBJ1-5,TRBD1,.,TRBV7-8,TGTGCCAGCAGCTTCCTGACAGGGATTCAGCCCCAGCATTTT,CASSFLTGIQPQHF
TRBJ1-2,.,.,TRBV7-9,TGTGCCAGCAGCTTATCAGGGGAACCCGGCTACACCTTC,CASSLSGEPGYTF
TRBJ2-1,.,.,TRBV2,TGTGCCAGCGGGGACGGACAGTCTAGGGATGAGCAGTTCTTC,CASGDGQSRDEQFF
TRBJ1-5,.,.,TRBV28,TGTGCCAGCAGTTTGCCCAGGGAAGCGAGCAATCAGCCCCAGCATTTT,CASSLPREASNQPQHF
TRBJ1-1,.,.,TRBV5-1,TGCGCCAGCAGCTTGTGGTCGGAGGGAAGCACTGAAGCTTTCTTT,CASSLWSEGSTEAFF
TRBJ2-1,.,.,TRBV21-1,TGTGCCAGCAGCAAAGTGGCGGGAGGGCCCTACAATGAGCAGTTCTTC,CASSKVAGGPYNEQFF
TRBJ2-1,.,.,TRBV19,TGTGCCAGTAGTATCTATCGGCGGGGATACAATGAGCAGTTCTTC,CASSIYRRGYNEQFF
TRBJ1-5,TRBD1,.,TRBV19,TGTGCCAGTAGTGCCGGGACAGGGGGCAATCAGCCCCAGCATTTT,CASSAGTGGNQPQHF
TRBJ2-1,TRBD2,.,TRBV15,TGTGCCACCAGCAGGGAGCGGGAGATAAGCAATGAGCAGTTCTTC,CATSREREISNEQFF